The clone carrying this T cell receptor (beta chain) came up many times. Its antigen is currently unknown. CDR1 is ENHRY, CDR2 SYGVKD, per germline. The J segment lost 4 bases and the V segment lost 6 bases, leaving 5 bases of the junction unmatched. CDR3 length: 13 residues. Libraries of TCR beta came from iRepertoire HTBI primers plus Arm-PCR of CDR3 regions. TCRdb recomputed calls from the multiplex PCR reads with MiXCR, one row per CDR3 protein. The repertoire holds more than 300,000 distinct CDR3 sequences, with roughly 16% as singletons. The data derive from a study of regulatory T cells in long-lasting Graves disease. Study in general: Patients with new Graves' disease had used antithyroid drugs below 3 months.

Study results and limitations: It was in persistent disease that TRBV28, TRBJ1-2 and TRBJ2-5 were favored. A greater number of public clonotypes (around 2,700) was shared by persistent patients than by new patients (approximately 880). Owing to a sample size that was small, accuracy may have been reduced.

Noted time point: newly diagnosed GD, antithyroid drugs for less than 3 months. Following extraction of RNA from PBMCs, that RNA was used to make the TCR library. The sequencing here drew on peripheral blood mononuclear cells (PBMCs), taken at new diagnosis, from a patient treated with antithyroid drugs. The J gene is TRBJ2-7, the V gene TRBV10-3; 8 bases align to TRBD2. This receptor was taken from a female donor with Graves disease. The CDR3 sequence is CAIRPTSGYEQYF. For the CDR3, the DNA is TGTGCCATCAGACCCACTAGCGGATACGAGCAGTACTTC.